What follows describes a single T cell receptor (beta chain). These data are taken from a study of blood T cell repertoires in COVID-19. Study-wide context: PBMCs, B-cell-depleted T cells, or T cells provided the cDNA or gDNA that made up the material.

Per the authors' pipeline: It was from reference gene primer amplification that nucleated cell counts were estimated. Clones were sequenced by immunoSEQ multiplex PCR, and TCRdb holds only the in-frame ones, with some missing. V and J calls and clone size come straight from that table; D and trimming were deduced from the DNA. The table has about 120,000 clones, around 86% seen once. Germline loops: CDR1 MDHEN, CDR2 SYDVKM. This CDR3 is 11 amino acids long. Trimming removed 3 bases from V and 10 bases from J, with 4 bases in between. This chain joins TRBV28 and TRBJ1-6, with unresolved D. The TCR comes from a woman in her 70s with acute or convalescent COVID-19. The sample taken for sequencing was peripheral blood. The CDR3 protein is CASSFRSPLHF. The CDR3, as DNA: TGTGCCAGCAGTTTCCGGTCACCCCTCCACTTT.